The next 9 T cell receptor beta chains were all read from a single sample in a study of CD8+ T cells in alopecia areata (dated by TCRdb to the late 2010s). Libraries were prepared through the immunoSEQ multiplex PCR assay. To provide template for TCR sequencing, every sample had RNA extracted and reverse transcribed into cDNA. The source is immuneACCESS, and TCRdb retained only in-frame sequences with V and J called. Part of the clones is not carried over; for the studies checked, unresolved V genes explain less than half of this, and the remainder is unexplained. For this sample there are 25,000 or so clones; around 50% appear just once. The top ten clones comprise around 30% of the sample. Sequencing input: NKG2D-high CD8+ T cells sorted from blood. Reading the label with the study, this specimen's cell subset or site is: sorted CD8+ NKG2D-high blood T cells. These TCRs come from a human donor with alopecia areata.

The chain links TRBV14 to TRBJ2-1, with D uncertain. The CDR3 runs to 11 residues. The V gene's germline CDR1 is SGHDN and CDR2 FVKESK. Trimming removed 6 bases at V and 8 bases at J, with 8 bases between. CDR3 sequence reads: CASSMNDEQFF. DNA for the CDR3: TGTGCCAGCAGTATGAATGATGAGCAGTTCTTC.

This clone showed up just once. This sequence joins TRBV9 and TRBJ2-2, with D possibly matching TRBD1 (7 bases). The CDR3 extends over 18 amino acids. Germline lookup yields CDR1 SGDLS and CDR2 YYNGEE. Trimming took 0 bases from V and 4 from J, leaving 19 bases between them. The CDR3 is CASSVGISAGGFTGELFF. The CDR3 bases are TGTGCCAGCAGCGTAGGTATCTCGGCAGGGGGGTTCACCGGGGAGCTGTTTTTT.

The V and J genes are TRBV28 and TRBJ2-5, with D tentatively TRBD1 (6 bases). CDR1 MDHEN and CDR2 SYDVKM come from the germline V gene. The CDR3 loop spans 14 amino acids. The ends were cut back, 2 bases at V and 5 bases at J, with 12 bases in the middle. CDR3 loop: CASSLTQGLETQYF. The CDR3 DNA sequence: TGTGCCAGCAGTTTAACCCAGGGGTTGGAGACCCAGTACTTC.

J is TRBJ1-2 and V is TRBV7-2, with D possibly TRBD1 on 5 matching bases. Trimming shortened V by 3 bases and J by 6 bases, and 11 bases separated the two germline ends. The CDR3 runs to 13 residues. Germline V lookup: CDR1 SGHTA, CDR2 FQGNSA. DNA of the CDR3: TGTGCCAGCAGCTTCGGCAGGGTGGATGGCTACACCTTC. Translation: CASSFGRVDGYTF.

The V and J genes are TRBV11-2 and TRBJ2-7; D not resolved. There are 14 residues in the CDR3. The germline V and J ends were trimmed by 6 bases and 0 bases, with 12 bases remaining between them. Germline CDR1 SGHAT, CDR2 FQNNGV. The chain's CDR3 is CASSGPSSSYEQYF. DNA for the CDR3: TGTGCCAGCAGTGGACCGTCAAGCTCCTACGAGCAGTACTTC.

V gene TRBV5-1 combines with J gene TRBJ1-1; D gene unclear. Trimming cost V 0 bases and J 1 base, with 7 bases left between them. This CDR3 has 14 amino acids. The germline V gene encodes CDR1 SGHRS and CDR2 YFSETQ. Written as DNA, the CDR3 is TGCGCCAGCAGCTTGGTCAGGAGGAACACTGAAGCTTTCTTT. It encodes CASSLVRRNTEAFF.

This clone was detected a few times. This rearrangement joins TRBV7-9 to TRBJ2-1; no clear D gene. CDR1 and CDR2 (germline): SEHNR, FQNEAQ (reference sequence). The V gene lost 11 bases and the J gene lost 2 bases, with 10 bases spanning the gap. The CDR3 consists of 12 residues. This CDR3 is CAPTRTYNEQFF. The DNA of the CDR3 is TGTGCCCCCACGCGGACCTACAATGAGCAGTTCTTC. The full variable domain, its missing parts supplied by reference TRBV7-9 and TRBJ2-1, is DTGVSQNPRHKITKRGQNVTFRCDPISEHNRLYWYRQTLGQGPEFLTYFQNEAQLEKSRLLSDRFSAERPKGSFSTLEIQRTEQGDSAMYLCAPTRTYNEQFFGPGTRLTVL.

This clone rates as large. One junction end does not reproduce the germline sequence, and a read error may be involved. This chain connects TRBV28 to TRBJ2-4, with TRBD1 matching over 7 bases. Germline V gene data show CDR1 as MDHEN and CDR2 as SYDVKM. The CDR3 totals 11 residues. The CDR3 region has the DNA TGTGCCAGCAGCTACCCGGGACAGCAAACTTTC. The encoded protein is CASSYPGQQTF.

The chain recombines TRBV28 with TRBJ1-5; TRBD1 matches at 8 bases. CDR3 length equals 14 residues. Germline V CDR1 and CDR2: MDHEN, SYDVKM. Germline trimming cut 7 bases from V and 12 bases from J; bases unmatched to any gene: 14. The CDR3 DNA follows: TGTGCCAGCAACCCCGCAGGGGGCGCGGGGCTCCAGCATTTT. It codes for CASNPAGGAGLQHF.